One sample yielded the 13 T cell receptor beta chains listed below, sequenced in a study of early T cells in non-severe SARS-CoV-2 infection. TCRdb redid the calling of the 5' RACE reads with MiXCR, one entry per CDR3 protein. The sample has about 92,000 distinct CDR3 sequences, about 14% seen once. Specimen: whole blood. These receptors all stem from an adult who was a healthcare worker with PCR-confirmed SARS-CoV-2 infection or an uninfected control (not recorded which).

The chain links TRBV6-5 to TRBJ2-7, with TRBD1 matching over 8 bases. This CDR3 is 12 amino acids long. V gave up 6 bases and J gave up 2 bases; unmatched junction bases: 0. Germline loops: CDR1 MNHEY, CDR2 SVGAGI. DNA of the CDR3: TGTGCCAGCAGGGACAGGGCCTACGAGCAGTACTTC. This codes for CASRDRAYEQYF.

The chain has TRBV5-6 and TRBJ2-3; TRBD1 might be the D (5 bases). V was shortened by 4 bases and J by 4 bases, with 19 bases between the two germline ends. Germline V gene sequence: CDR1 SGHDT, CDR2 YYEEEE. CDR3 length: 16 residues. The CDR3 sequence is CASSRWGYGHADTQYF. DNA for the CDR3: TGTGCCAGCAGCCGATGGGGCTATGGACACGCAGATACGCAGTATTTT.

This clonotype was seen more than once but under ten times. The chain links TRBV11-2 to TRBJ1-6; D gene uncertain. V dropped 5 bases and J dropped 11 bases, with 10 bases sitting between them. The V gene's germline CDR1 is SGHAT and CDR2 FQNNGV. There are 12 residues in the CDR3. The CDR3 DNA is TGTGCCAGCAGCCCGTGGGGAACACCCCTCCACTTT. Encoded protein: CASSPWGTPLHF.

The chain couples TRBV10-2 to TRBJ2-7, with D perhaps TRBD1 (5 bases). The V gene lost 0 bases and the J gene lost 6 bases, with 9 bases spanning the gap. Germline V gives CDR1 WSHSY, CDR2 SAAADI. The CDR3 loop spans 13 amino acids. The CDR3 sequence is CASSESTGAEQYF. In DNA, the CDR3 is TGCGCCAGCAGTGAGTCGACTGGGGCCGAGCAGTACTTC.

This clonotype appeared a few times. The chain links TRBV7-9 to TRBJ2-7; D ambiguous. Trimming left V 5 bases short and J 7 bases short, with 12 bases between. The CDR3 length is 12 residues. Germline V gene data show CDR1 as SEHNR and CDR2 as FQNEAQ (reference sequence). CDR3 in amino acids: CASSPGRVEQYF. DNA for the CDR3: TGTGCCAGCAGCCCGGGCCGGGTGGAGCAGTACTTC.

This clonotype was observed many times. The V and J genes are TRBV28 and TRBJ2-7, with D possibly being TRBD1 or TRBD2 (5 bases each). The CDR3 runs 12 residues. Germline V lookup: CDR1 MDHEN, CDR2 SYDVKM. Trimming took 5 bases from V and 9 from J, leaving 14 bases between them. CDR3 loop: CASSPPRGGQYF. For the CDR3, the DNA is TGTGCCAGCAGTCCTCCCCGGGGCGGGCAGTACTTC.

There are a few counts of this clonotype. The chain combines TRBV3-1 with TRBJ1-1; D gene unclear. The germline V gene encodes CDR1 LGHDT and CDR2 YNNKEL (reference sequence). Between the trimmed V and J ends, which lost 1 base and 1 base, there was a span of 7 bases. The CDR3 is 14 residues long. The CDR3 protein is CASSQGTANTEAFF. CDR3 sequence (DNA): TGTGCCAGCAGCCAAGGTACAGCGAACACTGAAGCTTTCTTT.

This clonotype was seen repeatedly, ten times or more. This rearrangement joins TRBV29-1 to TRBJ2-5; 7 nucleotides agree with TRBD1. The CDR3 consists of 14 residues. Losses at the gene ends were 2 bases for V and 5 bases for J; bases not matched to a gene: 8. Looked up from germline, CDR1 is SQVTM and CDR2 is ANQGSEA. The DNA for the CDR3 is TGCAGCGTTGAATCACCAGAGACAGGGGAGACCCAGTACTTC. Protein product: CSVESPETGETQYF.

The chain uses TRBV12-3 or TRBV12-4 and TRBJ1-6; D is unclear. The V end lost 6 bases, the J end lost 7 bases, and 13 bases lay between the germline ends. The CDR3 covers 14 residues. The CDR3 region has the DNA TGTGCCAGCAGCCCAGAACAGACCAATTCACCCCTCCACTTT. Translation gives CASSPEQTNSPLHF.

This clonotype has only one observation. The chain recombines TRBV29-1 with TRBJ2-7, with D hard to call. Between the trimmed V and J ends, which lost 4 bases and 4 bases, there was a span of 11 bases. The germline CDR1 and CDR2 sequences are SQVTM and ANQGSEA. This CDR3 is built from 12 residues. For the CDR3, the DNA is TGCAGCGTTGGGGGTCAGGTTTACGAGCAGTACTTC. As protein: CSVGGQVYEQYF.

This clonotype appeared a few times. The chain employs TRBV12-3 or TRBV12-4 and TRBJ2-7; 10 nucleotides match TRBD1. The ends lost 5 bases at V and 4 bases at J; junction bases unmatched: 8. CDR3 length: 15 residues. The CDR3: CASSPGDRGGYEQYF. Written as DNA, the CDR3 is TGTGCCAGCAGTCCGGGGGACAGGGGAGGGTACGAGCAGTACTTC.

The V gene is TRBV2, the J gene TRBJ1-1; D is unclear. CDR1 SNHLY and CDR2 FYNNEI come from the germline V gene. The CDR3 has 13 amino acids. V lost 6 bases and J 3 bases, leaving 11 bases between the germline ends. CDR3: CASRSDGYTEAFF. DNA for the CDR3: TGTGCCAGCAGGTCTGACGGATACACTGAAGCTTTCTTT.

This clonotype was detected only a few times. Here the CDR3 DNA reads TGTGCCAGCAGCTTAACCAGTTTCACAGATACGCAGTATTTT. This sequence encodes CASSLTSFTDTQYF. The chain carries TRBV7-9 and TRBJ2-3, with D hard to call. Trimming shortened V by 2 bases and J by 2 bases, and 8 bases separated the two germline ends. This CDR3 comprises 14 residues. Germline CDR1 SEHNR, CDR2 FQNEAQ (reference sequence).